A single sample gave rise to the 9 T cell receptor beta chains below, sequenced in a study of CD8 T cells in Susac syndrome. After extraction with the RNeasy kit, about 0.45 to 1 ug of the RNA was reverse transcribed using random hexamers. From the immunoSEQ multiplex PCR reads, TCRdb called clonotypes with MiXCR, one entry per CDR3 protein. The table lists tens of thousands of distinct CDR3 sequences, about 96% of them singletons. Sequenced input: CD8+ T cells from PBMCs. The receptors shown here come from a human donor with Susac syndrome.

The rearrangement joins TRBV5-1 to TRBJ1-5; D not resolved. V was cut by 4 bases and J by 5 bases, with 16 bases left in between. The germline V gene has CDR1 SGHRS and CDR2 YFSETQ. The CDR3 has 15 residues. The CDR3 sequence is CASSPEDPGDQPQHF. The DNA of the CDR3 is TGCGCCAGCAGCCCGGAGGACCCAGGAGATCAGCCCCAGCATTTT.

This CDR3 reads CASSLGRYTGELFF. CDR3 in DNA: TGTGCCAGCAGTTTGGGCAGGTACACCGGGGAGCTGTTTTTT. The genes are TRBV27 and TRBJ2-2; no clear D. V dropped 3 bases and J dropped 3 bases, with 8 bases sitting between them. Germline V CDR1 and CDR2: MNHEY, SMNVEV (reference sequence). The CDR3 loop spans 14 amino acids.

In its sample, this clonotype was seen once. The genes are TRBV28 and TRBJ2-1; D remains unclear. Trimming cost V 2 bases and J 3 bases, with 14 bases left between them. Per germline, CDR1 MDHEN and CDR2 SYDVKM. The CDR3 sequence is 16 residues long. The CDR3 coding sequence is TGTGCCAGCAGTTTAATGGGTTCGGCAGGCTACAATGAGCAGTTCTTC. It encodes CASSLMGSAGYNEQFF. Full variable domain (outside the CDR3, taken from reference TRBV28 and TRBJ2-1): DVKVTQSSRYLVKRTGEKVFLECVQDMDHENMFWYRQDPGLGLRLIYFSYDVKMKEKGDIPEGYSVSREKKERFSLILESASTNQTSMYLCASSLMGSAGYNEQFFGPGTRLTVL.

This chain uses TRBV9 with TRBJ2-3, with 8 bases fitting TRBD2. The CDR3 covers 15 residues. Germline V gene lookup returns CDR1 SGDLS and CDR2 YYNGEE. After removal of 0 bases from V and 2 bases from J, the junction contained 2 bases not matched to a gene. The CDR3 region has the DNA TGTGCCAGCAGCGTAGGCGGGGGGCCCACAGATACGCAGTATTTT. Its protein is CASSVGGGPTDTQYF.

This sequence joins TRBV20-1 and TRBJ1-5; D call uncertain. The CDR3 consists of 14 residues. Per the germline V gene, CDR1 is DFQATT and CDR2 is SNEGSKA (reference sequence). V was trimmed by 6 bases and J by 2 bases, leaving 14 bases between them. CDR3 bases: TGCAGTGCCCGTCCCCCTCGGGGCAATCAGCCCCAGCATTTT. Its translation: CSARPPRGNQPQHF.

V gene TRBV6-5 combines with J gene TRBJ1-3; unclear D gene. Looked up from germline, CDR1 is MNHEY and CDR2 is SVGAGI. Trimming removed 0 bases from V and 0 bases from J, with 12 bases in between. The length of the CDR3 is 17 residues. DNA for the CDR3: TGTGCCAGCAGTTACTCGCCAGAACAACACTCTGGAAACACCATATATTTT. It encodes CASSYSPEQHSGNTIYF.

The CDR3 nucleotides read TGTGCCAGCAGCTCTACTTTCCCCGGACCCCAGCATTTT. Amino acids: CASSSTFPGPQHF. This chain links TRBV11-2 with TRBJ1-5; D unclear. Looked up from germline, CDR1 is SGHAT and CDR2 is FQNNGV. This CDR3 spans 13 amino acids. V was pared by 4 bases and J by 10 bases, with 14 bases between.

This chain uses TRBV5-4 with TRBJ1-5, with a possible D match to TRBD1 (5 bases). The CDR3 is made up of 15 amino acids. Trimming took off 0 bases at V and 4 bases at J, with 11 bases between the two ends. Germline CDR1 reads SGHNT; CDR2 reads YYREEE (reference sequence). The CDR3: CASSLGGTINQPQHF. For the CDR3, the DNA is TGTGCCAGCAGCTTGGGCGGGACGATAAATCAGCCCCAGCATTTT.

The gene calls are TRBV28 and TRBJ2-7; 7 nucleotides align to TRBD1. This CDR3 spans 14 amino acids. Germline V gene sequence: CDR1 MDHEN, CDR2 SYDVKM. The junction had 6 bases not matched to a gene; V was cut back by 5 bases and J by 2 bases. CDR3 protein: CASSPLGQTYEQYF. The CDR3 DNA follows: TGTGCCAGCAGTCCGTTGGGACAGACCTACGAGCAGTACTTC. Based on the CDR3 plus reference TRBV28 and TRBJ2-7, the full variable domain is DVKVTQSSRYLVKRTGEKVFLECVQDMDHENMFWYRQDPGLGLRLIYFSYDVKMKEKGDIPEGYSVSREKKERFSLILESASTNQTSMYLCASSPLGQTYEQYFGPGTRLTVT.